This T cell receptor (beta chain) was recovered during a study of blood T cell repertoires in COVID-19. Study in general: Sites in the United States, Italy and Spain provided acute and convalescent COVID-19 samples. The cDNA or gDNA used as material had been derived from T cells, B-cell-depleted T cells, or PBMCs.

This clone was observed a handful of times. Original processing methods: Amplification from reference gene primers served as the basis for estimated nucleated cell counts. Measured with immunoSEQ multiplex PCR; TCRdb has only the in-frame clones, and not every one. V and J calls and clone size are as listed in that table; D and trimming were resolved from the DNA. The sample carries more than 150,000 clones, under 85% recorded once. The V gene lost 7 bases and the J gene lost 3 bases, with 19 bases spanning the gap. The CDR3 covers 15 residues. Germline loops: CDR1 LGHNA, CDR2 YNFKEQ. Sequenced input: peripheral blood. This receptor was identified in a woman aged 35 to 49 with acute or convalescent COVID-19. The gene calls are TRBV4-2 and TRBJ2-7, with TRBD1 as a possible D gene (6 bases). This CDR3 is CASTPGTGNYYEQYF. DNA of the CDR3: TGTGCCAGCACCCCTGGAACAGGGAATTACTACGAGCAGTACTTC.